This TCR beta chain was observed in a study of T cells expressing NK-cell markers. Study-wide background: Sorted CD3+CD56+NKG2C+, CD3+CD56+NKG2C- and CD3+CD56-NKG2C+ T cells provided the TCR beta repertoires. HCMV seropositivity marked most of the eight sequenced donors; one was seronegative.

Germline V lookup: CDR1 MNHEY, CDR2 SVGEGT. The CDR3 extends over 19 amino acids. Synthesis of TCR beta cDNA relied on 5'RACE template switching carrying UMIs. Reanalyzing the 5' RACE reads, TCRdb keeps one entry per CDR3 protein, without DNA. The listing records about 260,000 distinct CDR3 sequences. The sequence was collected from a woman between 18 and 70 years old in good health. The chain is built from TRBV6-2 or TRBV6-3 and TRBJ2-1; TCRdb's assignment of TRBD2 cannot be checked, as there is no DNA. Sample: blood T cells: a sorted CD56 or NKG2C T cell subset, CD4+ or CD8+ T cells, or bulk PBMC T cells (not recorded which). The CDR3: CTSSYPTSGRAGSYNEQFF.